This T cell receptor beta chain originates from a study of T cells in Graves' hyperthyroidism and ophthalmopathy. Trimming took 6 bases from V and 0 from J, leaving 12 bases between them. The germline gives CDR1 MNHEY, CDR2 SVGAGI. This CDR3 region has 15 residues. Authors of the study amplified TCR beta CDR3 regions from RNA transcripts. The HTBI primer set drove a first-round RT-PCR of the TCR CDR3. TCRdb analysed the multiplex PCR reads with MiXCR anew, one entry per CDR3 protein. The sample includes roughly 380,000 distinct CDR3 sequences, about 18% of them seen just once. Uncontrolled infection, other autoimmune disease, pregnancy or lactation led to exclusion. An approximately 10 ml volume of fresh peripheral blood provided the PBMCs. The sample holds many counts of this clonotype. Its specificity is unknown. Notes on the study in general: In validation, the model predicted ophthalmopathy. These predictions came a median about 6.2 months before onset.

This sequence was found in a woman between 18 and 30 years old with Graves' hyperthyroidism. The rearrangement uses TRBV6-5 and TRBJ1-5, with a weak D call TRBD1 (6 bases). Sample: blood. The CDR3 region has the DNA TGTGCCAGCAGGAGGGGACACTATAGCAATCAGCCCCAGCATTTT. As protein: CASRRGHYSNQPQHF.